This T cell receptor beta chain came from a study of cytomegalovirus exposure and HLA in healthy donors. Study outcomes and limitations: Later analysis associated a missense DCLRE1C variant with TCR beta V- and J-gene trimming. Cytomegalovirus status was reportedly diagnosed by the classifier with high sensitivity and specificity. After further analysis at a later stage, 17,000 or so TCR beta sequences were associated with HLA alleles at 0.05 false discovery rate. Productive status was seen about 87% or about 30% of the time for most TCR beta V segments in an earlier analysis.

About this clone itself: Its matching antigen is unknown.

Germline loops: CDR1 SGHRS, CDR2 YFSETQ. The CDR3 length is 18 residues. The J segment lost 2 bases and the V segment lost 3 bases, leaving 10 bases of the junction unmatched. The PCR ran on 60 Vbeta and 13 Jbeta primers. Generated by immunoSEQ multiplex PCR, the TCRdb table keeps only in-frame clones and is missing some. The sample gives more than 100,000 clones, around three quarters of which show up once; less than 5% is in the top ten. This TCR derives from a man aged 50 to 60 in good health and CMV-seropositive. The chain links TRBV5-1 to TRBJ2-3; 12 positions agree with TRBD2. The sample was PBMCs. The CDR3 DNA is TGCGCCAGCAGCTCTGCGTCCCCTAGCGGGAGGGACACAGATACGCAGTATTTT. It specifies CASSSASPSGRDTDTQYF.